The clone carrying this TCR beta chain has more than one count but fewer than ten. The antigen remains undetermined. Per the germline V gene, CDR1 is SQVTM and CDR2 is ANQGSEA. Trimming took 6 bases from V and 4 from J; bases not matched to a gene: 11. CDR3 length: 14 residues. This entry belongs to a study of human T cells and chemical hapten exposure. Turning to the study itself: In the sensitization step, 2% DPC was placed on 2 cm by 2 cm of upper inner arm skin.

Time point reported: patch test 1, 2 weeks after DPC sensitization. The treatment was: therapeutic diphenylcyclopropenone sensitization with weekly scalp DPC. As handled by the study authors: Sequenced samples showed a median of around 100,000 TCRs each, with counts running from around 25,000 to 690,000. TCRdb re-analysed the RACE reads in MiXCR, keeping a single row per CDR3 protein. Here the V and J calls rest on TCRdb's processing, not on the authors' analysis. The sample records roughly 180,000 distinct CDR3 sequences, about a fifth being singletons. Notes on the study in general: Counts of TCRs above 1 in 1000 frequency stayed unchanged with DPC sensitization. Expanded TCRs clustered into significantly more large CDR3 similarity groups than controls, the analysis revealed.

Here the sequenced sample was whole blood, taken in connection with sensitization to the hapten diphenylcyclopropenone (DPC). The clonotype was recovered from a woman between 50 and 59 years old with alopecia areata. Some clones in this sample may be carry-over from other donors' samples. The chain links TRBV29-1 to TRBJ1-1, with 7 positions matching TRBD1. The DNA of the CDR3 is TGCAGCGTCGGACAGGCAGATGGTAGCACTGAAGCTTTCTTT. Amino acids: CSVGQADGSTEAFF.